A single sample is the source of the 29 T cell receptor beta chains below, sequenced in a study of shared clonotypes between healthy human individuals. The repertoire was sequenced with immunoSEQ multiplex PCR; TCRdb's copy has only in-frame clones and lacks some. The sample holds some 2,000,000 clones; roughly 95% are singletons and the top ten take 0.13%. The material sequenced was naive CD4+ T cells sorted from blood. Noted subset: CD45RA+ positively selected. Receptors were obtained from a man aged 18 to 30 in good health.

The chain carries TRBV19 and TRBJ2-7, with D maybe TRBD2 (5 bases). Germline values: CDR1 LNHDA, CDR2 SQIVND (reference sequence). This CDR3 is built from 15 residues. V was shortened by 3 bases and J by 3 bases, with 15 bases between the two germline ends. CDR3 sequence reads: CASSMFLALGYEQYF. Here the CDR3 DNA reads TGTGCCAGTAGTATGTTTCTAGCTCTAGGCTACGAGCAGTACTTC.

The V and J genes are TRBV20-1 and TRBJ2-7; tentative D call: TRBD2 (6 bases). Germline values: CDR1 DFQATT, CDR2 SNEGSKA (reference sequence). The CDR3 is 11 amino acids. This CDR3 is CRGGISYEQYF. The CDR3 DNA reads as TGCAGGGGGGGAATTTCCTACGAGCAGTACTTC.

The J gene is TRBJ2-5, the V gene TRBV10-3, with 8 bases fitting TRBD2. The CDR3 loop spans 16 amino acids. Germline loops: CDR1 ENHRY, CDR2 SYGVKD. Germline trimming cut 0 bases from V and 5 bases from J; bases unmatched to any gene: 8. The CDR3: CAISESMGLVVETQYF. DNA of the CDR3: TGTGCCATCAGTGAGTCGATGGGACTAGTGGTGGAGACCCAGTACTTC.

The chain links TRBV9 to TRBJ2-7; D perhaps matches TRBD1 (6 bases). Trimming pared 3 bases from V and 6 bases from J, leaving 13 bases between. This CDR3 region has 13 residues. In germline, CDR1 is SGDLS, CDR2 YYNGEE. DNA for the CDR3: TGTGCCAGCAGCGACCGACAGGATAGCGAGCAGTACTTC. Amino acid sequence: CASSDRQDSEQYF.

Note on this clone: Distinct nucleotide sequences in the sample also encode this CDR3. This chain connects TRBV6-5 to TRBJ1-3, with 9 bases aligning to TRBD1. Germline V gene lookup returns CDR1 MNHEY and CDR2 SVGAGI. V lost 4 bases to trimming and J lost 4 bases; unmatched junction nucleotides: 2. The CDR3 contains 14 residues. This CDR3 is CASSSGQGGNTIYF. CDR3 nucleotides: TGTGCCAGCAGTTCGGGACAGGGAGGAAACACCATATATTTT.

The chain has TRBV7-2 and TRBJ2-1, with D uncertain. Germline-derived CDR1 and CDR2 are SGHTA and FQGNSA. V shed 3 bases and J shed 11 bases, with 8 bases lying between them. The CDR3 is 11 amino acids. CDR3 bases: TGTGCCAGCAGCTTTAACACGCAGCAGTTCTTC. Translation: CASSFNTQQFF.

The chain recombines TRBV6-6 with TRBJ1-3; 7 positions agree with TRBD1. This CDR3 is 13 amino acids long. CDR1 is MNHNY and CDR2 is SVGAGI in the germline V gene (reference sequence). V shed 6 bases, J shed 4 bases, and the junction held 3 bases outside the gene matches. The CDR3 sequence: CASRGTEGNTIYF. The CDR3 nucleotides are TGTGCCAGCAGGGGGACAGAGGGAAACACCATATATTTT.

The V and J genes are TRBV7-9 and TRBJ1-1; D not certain. The germline V gene encodes CDR1 SEHNR and CDR2 FQNEAQ (reference sequence). Trimming cost V 5 bases and J 5 bases, with 12 bases left between them. The CDR3 runs to 13 residues. Here the CDR3 reads CASSQNSRTEAFF. The CDR3 region has the DNA TGTGCCAGCAGCCAAAATTCCCGGACTGAAGCTTTCTTT.

The chain is built from TRBV18 and TRBJ1-5, with D perhaps matching TRBD1 (5 bases). V lost 6 bases and J 3 bases, leaving 15 bases between the germline ends. Germline CDR1 and CDR2: KGHSH and LQKENI. CDR3 length equals 15 residues. The CDR3 region is CASSYSGGLNQPQHF. The CDR3 DNA reads as TGTGCCAGCTCTTATTCCGGGGGTCTCAATCAGCCCCAGCATTTT.

With regard to this clone: At the DNA level, this CDR3 is encoded by other sequences in the same sample as well. The gene calls are TRBV5-1 and TRBJ2-1; 8 bases fit TRBD1. The CDR3 has 14 amino acids. The V gene's germline CDR1 is SGHRS and CDR2 YFSETQ. J gave up 5 bases and V 0 bases, and 1 base lay outside the gene matches. The CDR3 is CASSLGTGNNEQFF. DNA of the CDR3: TGCGCCAGCAGCTTGGGGACAGGGAACAATGAGCAGTTCTTC.

The V gene is TRBV15, the J gene TRBJ1-3, with D hard to call. Germline values: CDR1 LNHNV, CDR2 YYDKDF (reference sequence). This CDR3 contains 15 residues. Trimming removed 5 bases at V and 0 bases at J, with 11 bases between. The DNA for the CDR3 is TGTGCCACCAGCTTGATCCGCACCTCTGGAAACACCATATATTTT. Encoded protein: CATSLIRTSGNTIYF.

The J gene is TRBJ2-3, the V gene TRBV5-1, with D possibly being TRBD1 or TRBD2 (5 bases each). CDR3 length equals 14 residues. V was pared by 2 bases and J by 4 bases, with 11 bases between. CDR1 and CDR2 from the germline V gene are SGHRS and YFSETQ. The CDR3, as DNA: TGCGCCAGCAGCTTAGAGGGGAAGGCAGATACGCAGTATTTT. Its translation is CASSLEGKADTQYF.

With regard to this clone: In the same sample, other DNA sequences code for this CDR3. The V call is TRBV7-2, the J call TRBJ2-7; possibly TRBD2 for D (5 bases). The CDR3 has 14 amino acids. CDR1 is SGHTA and CDR2 is FQGNSA in the germline V gene. Trimming left V 6 bases short and J 2 bases short, with 14 bases between. CDR3 residues: CASSSRTGTYEQYF. The CDR3 DNA sequence: TGTGCCAGCAGTTCCCGGACGGGAACCTACGAGCAGTACTTC.

The J gene is TRBJ2-7, the V gene TRBV10-3, with a weak D call TRBD2 (5 bases). The CDR3 is 13 residues long. The V gene's germline CDR1 is ENHRY and CDR2 SYGVKD. V was cut by 7 bases and J by 4 bases, with 14 bases left in between. CDR3 in DNA: TGTGCCATCAACGGGGAGAGGGCTTACGAGCAGTACTTC. Translating gives CAINGERAYEQYF.

This clone was recorded once. The V and J genes are TRBV16 and TRBJ2-7, with D possibly being TRBD1 (5 bases). V was shortened by 0 bases and J by 4 bases, with 10 bases between the two germline ends. Germline V gives CDR1 KGHSY, CDR2 FQNENV. CDR3 length: 14 amino acids. CDR3 sequence (DNA): TGTGCCAGCAGCCAATCAGGGGCCGGATACGAGCAGTACTTC. It translates to CASSQSGAGYEQYF.

This clone was counted once. The V and J genes are TRBV7-2 and TRBJ2-7, with D perhaps TRBD1 (6 bases). Trimming left V 5 bases short and J 2 bases short, with 22 bases between. Germline CDR1 SGHTA, CDR2 FQGNSA. CDR3 length: 17 amino acids. CDR3 amino acids: CASSARTGTWGTYEQYF. DNA of the CDR3: TGTGCCAGCAGCGCAAGAACCGGGACATGGGGTACCTACGAGCAGTACTTC.

V usage is TRBV4-1 and J usage is TRBJ1-1; tentatively, D is TRBD1 (6 bases). V lost 2 bases, J lost 1 base, and 8 bases lay in between. The CDR3 has 14 residues. Per the germline V gene, CDR1 is MGHRA and CDR2 is YSYEKL. The CDR3, as DNA: TGCGCCAGCAGCCAACTGACAGGGAACACTGAAGCTTTCTTT. It specifies CASSQLTGNTEAFF.

CDR3 protein: CASSLTLADYNEQFF. The DNA for the CDR3 is TGTGCCAGCAGCTTAACACTAGCCGACTACAATGAGCAGTTCTTC. The chain is built from TRBV7-8 and TRBJ2-1; D perhaps matches TRBD2 (6 bases). Trimming took 2 bases from V and 3 from J, leaving 11 bases between them. There are 15 residues in the CDR3. Germline-derived CDR1 and CDR2 are SGHVS and FQNEAQ. Supplemented by reference TRBV7-8 and TRBJ2-1, the full variable domain reads GAGVSQSPRYKVAKRGQDVALRCDPISGHVSLFWYQQALGQGPEFLTYFQNEAQLDKSGLPSDRFFAERPEGSVSTLKIQRTQQEDSAVYLCASSLTLADYNEQFFGPGTRLTVL.

The chain carries TRBV29-1 and TRBJ1-1, with D possibly matching TRBD1 (5 bases). The V end was cut by 5 bases, the J end by 3 bases, with 16 bases between. Germline loops: CDR1 SQVTM, CDR2 ANQGSEA. The CDR3 spans 14 residues. CDR3 sequence reads: CSVLTVKSYTEAFF. CDR3 DNA: TGCAGCGTTCTGACAGTAAAGTCGTACACTGAAGCTTTCTTT.

The V call is TRBV5-1, the J call TRBJ2-1; 9 nucleotides match TRBD1. V trimming: 4 bases; J trimming: 10 bases; junction bases outside the gene matches: 9. The CDR3 extends over 14 amino acids. The germline CDR1 and CDR2 sequences are SGHRS and YFSETQ. The CDR3 bases are TGCGCCAGCAGCGCGCTCGGGACAGGGAAGGAGCAGTTCTTC. Its protein is CASSALGTGKEQFF.

The chain is built from TRBV27 and TRBJ1-2, with unresolved D. CDR1 and CDR2 from the germline V gene are MNHEY and SMNVEV (reference sequence). The CDR3 spans 13 residues. Deletions cut 3 bases from V and 0 bases from J, with 5 bases between. The CDR3 coding sequence is TGTGCCAGCAGTTTGACGGCTAACTATGGCTACACCTTC. Encoded protein: CASSLTANYGYTF.

This chain links TRBV2 with TRBJ1-4; TRBD1 matches at 7 bases. Trimming at V came to 3 bases and at J to 3 bases, leaving 4 bases not matched to a gene. The CDR3 sequence is 15 residues long. Germline loops: CDR1 SNHLY, CDR2 FYNNEI. The CDR3: CASSDEGTANEKLFF. CDR3 bases: TGTGCCAGCAGTGATGAGGGGACAGCTAATGAAAAACTGTTTTTT.

The chain is built from TRBV28 and TRBJ1-1; D perhaps matches TRBD1 (6 bases). With 1 base removed from V and 4 bases from J, the gap between germline ends came to 19 bases. The CDR3 totals 17 residues. The germline V gene has CDR1 MDHEN and CDR2 SYDVKM. The CDR3 region is CASSLFGLTGRGTEAFF. The CDR3 coding sequence is TGTGCCAGCAGTTTATTTGGGTTGACAGGCCGGGGCACTGAAGCTTTCTTT.

This chain uses TRBV4-1 with TRBJ2-2; the D gene could be TRBD1 or TRBD2 (5 bases each). Germline V gene data show CDR1 as MGHRA and CDR2 as YSYEKL. This CDR3 is built from 17 residues. V shed 1 base and J shed 4 bases, with 16 bases lying between them. The CDR3 here is CASSQGWSGPITGELFF. The CDR3 nucleotides read TGCGCCAGCAGCCAAGGATGGTCGGGACCAATCACCGGGGAGCTGTTTTTT.

This chain uses TRBV30 with TRBJ1-1; TRBD1 is a possible D gene (6 bases). Trimming took 5 bases from V and 1 from J, leaving 8 bases between them. Germline V gene sequence: CDR1 GTSNPN, CDR2 SVGIG (reference sequence). The CDR3 runs to 12 residues. The CDR3 bases are TGTGCCTGGTACAGGGCGAACACTGAAGCTTTCTTT. This codes for CAWYRANTEAFF. The full variable domain, its missing parts supplied by reference TRBV30 and TRBJ1-1, is SQTIHQWPATLVQPVGSPLSLECTVEGTSNPNLYWYRQAAGRGLQLLFYSVGIGQISSEVPQNLSASRPQDRQFILSSKKLLLSDSGFYLCAWYRANTEAFFGQGTRLTVV.

This clone was observed a handful of times. The rearrangement uses TRBV19 and TRBJ1-1; D is unclear. Looked up from germline, CDR1 is LNHDA and CDR2 is SQIVND (reference sequence). V lost 3 bases and J lost 7, with 6 bases in between. This CDR3 has 11 amino acids. CDR3 sequence (DNA): TGTGCCAGTAGTATCTTGTATGAAGCTTTCTTT. Translating it yields CASSILYEAFF.

The gene calls are TRBV7-2 and TRBJ2-7, with D possibly matching TRBD1 (6 bases). This CDR3 has 12 residues. Germline CDR1 and CDR2: SGHTA and FQGNSA. Trimming pared 5 bases from V and 6 bases from J, leaving 11 bases between. CDR3 bases: TGTGCCAGCAGCGGACAGCTCGTCGAGCAGTACTTC. This translates into CASSGQLVEQYF.

This clone was detected only once. The rearrangement joins TRBV10-1 to TRBJ2-7; 8 bases agree with TRBD1. With V trimmed by 6 bases and J by 3 bases, 7 bases remained unmatched. CDR1 WNHNN and CDR2 SYGVQD come from the germline V gene (reference sequence). This CDR3 comprises 14 residues. The CDR3 loop reads CASSPNTGGYEQYF. CDR3 bases: TGCGCCAGCAGCCCAAACACAGGGGGCTACGAGCAGTACTTC.

The chain links TRBV6-5 to TRBJ2-7; unclear D gene. Trimming pared 5 bases from V and 0 bases from J, leaving 11 bases between. CDR1 and CDR2 from the germline V gene are MNHEY and SVGAGI. This CDR3 is built from 14 residues. The CDR3 loop is CASSQVPSSYEQYF. CDR3 sequence (DNA): TGTGCCAGCAGTCAGGTCCCGAGCTCCTACGAGCAGTACTTC.